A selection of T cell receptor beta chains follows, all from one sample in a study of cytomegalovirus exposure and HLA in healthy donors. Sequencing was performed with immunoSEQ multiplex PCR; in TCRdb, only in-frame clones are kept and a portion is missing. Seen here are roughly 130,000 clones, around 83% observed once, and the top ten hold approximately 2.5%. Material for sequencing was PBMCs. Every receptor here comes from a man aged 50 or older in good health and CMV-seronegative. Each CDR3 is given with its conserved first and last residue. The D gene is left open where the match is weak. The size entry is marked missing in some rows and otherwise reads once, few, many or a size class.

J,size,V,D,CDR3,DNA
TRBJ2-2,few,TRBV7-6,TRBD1,CASSRATGGQGTLDLELFF,TGTGCCAGCAGCCGAGCCACCGGAGGACAGGGGACGTTGGACCTGGAGCTGTTTTTT
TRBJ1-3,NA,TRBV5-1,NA,CASSLQDTDSGNTIYF,TGCGCCAGCAGCTTGCAGGACACAGACTCTGGAAACACCATATATTTT
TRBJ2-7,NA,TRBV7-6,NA,CASSHGEDYEQYF,TGTGCCAGCAGCCACGGGGAGGACTACGAGCAGTACTTC
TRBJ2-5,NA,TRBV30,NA,CAWSVGQGNQETQYF,TGTGCCTGGAGTGTGGGCCAGGGGAACCAAGAGACCCAGTACTTC
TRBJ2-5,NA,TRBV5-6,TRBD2,CVTQIAGGQETQYF,TGTGTCACCCAAATAGCGGGGGGCCAAGAGACCCAGTACTTC
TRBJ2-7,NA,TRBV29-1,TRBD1,CSVETGTGDSYEQYF,TGCAGCGTTGAAACAGGGACAGGGGACTCCTACGAGCAGTACTTC
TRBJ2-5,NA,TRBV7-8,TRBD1,CASSLDRGYQETQYF,TGTGCCAGCAGCCTCGACAGGGGTTATCAAGAGACCCAGTACTTC
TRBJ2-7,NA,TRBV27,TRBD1,CASSSHSGGQGDYEQYF,TGTGCCAGCAGTTCGCATTCAGGGGGACAGGGAGACTACGAGCAGTACTTC
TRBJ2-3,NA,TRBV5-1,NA,CASSLIGGGTDTQYF,TGCGCCAGCAGCTTGATAGGGGGTGGCACAGATACGCAGTATTTT
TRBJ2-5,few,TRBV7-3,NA,CASSATGKETQYF,TGTGCCAGCAGCGCCACAGGGAAGGAGACCCAGTACTTC
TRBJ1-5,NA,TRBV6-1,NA,CASSERGGQPQHF,TGTGCCAGCAGTGAAAGGGGGGGCCAGCCCCAGCATTTT
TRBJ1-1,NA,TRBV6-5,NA,CASSYGGGRATEAFF,TGTGCCAGCAGTTACGGGGGGGGAAGGGCCACTGAAGCTTTCTTT
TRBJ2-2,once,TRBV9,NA,CASSWQGHTGELFF,TGTGCCAGCAGCTGGCAGGGGCACACCGGGGAGCTGTTTTTT
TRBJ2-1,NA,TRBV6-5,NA,CASSYSGADEQFF,TGTGCCAGCAGTTACTCGGGGGCTGATGAGCAGTTCTTC
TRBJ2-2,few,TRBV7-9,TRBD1,CASRFGQASTGELFF,TGTGCCAGCAGATTCGGACAGGCTTCGACCGGGGAGCTGTTTTTT
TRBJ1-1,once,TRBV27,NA,CASTTGDSAFF,TGTGCCAGCACCACCGGTGACAGCGCTTTCTTT
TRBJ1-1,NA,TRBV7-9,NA,CASSLGQGIEAFF,TGTGCCAGCAGCTTGGGTCAGGGCATTGAAGCTTTCTTT
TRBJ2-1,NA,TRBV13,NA,CASSLGRGAPLGQFF,TGTGCCAGCAGCTTGGGACGGGGGGCCCCTCTGGGGCAGTTCTTC
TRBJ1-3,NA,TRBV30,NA,CAWKTGYSGNTIYF,TGTGCCTGGAAAACAGGGTACTCTGGAAACACCATATATTTT
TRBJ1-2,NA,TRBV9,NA,CASSPPGELRYTF,TGTGCCAGCAGCCCCCCAGGGGAATTGCGCTACACCTTC
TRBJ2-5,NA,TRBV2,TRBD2,CASSAIPGLAGYDQETQYF,TGTGCCAGCAGTGCAATTCCGGGACTAGCGGGCTATGACCAAGAGACCCAGTACTTC
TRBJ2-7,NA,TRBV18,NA,CASSPAGHLYEQYF,TGTGCCAGCTCACCAGCAGGACACCTCTACGAGCAGTACTTC
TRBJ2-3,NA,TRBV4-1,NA,CASSQGRWGGTDTQYF,TGCGCCAGCAGCCAGGGCCGTTGGGGGGGCACAGATACGCAGTATTTT
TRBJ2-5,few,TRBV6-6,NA,CASSLSSSETQETQYF,TGTGCCAGCAGCCTAAGTTCTAGCGAGACACAAGAGACCCAGTACTTC
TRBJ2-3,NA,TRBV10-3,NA,CAISDMREDTQYF,TGTGCCATCAGTGATATGAGGGAGGATACGCAGTATTTT
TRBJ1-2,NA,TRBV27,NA,CASSFLGGYGYTF,TGTGCCAGCAGTTTTTTGGGAGGCTATGGCTACACCTTC
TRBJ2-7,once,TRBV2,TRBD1,CASRGDRGSRQYF,TGTGCCAGCAGGGGGGACAGGGGATCCAGGCAGTACTTC
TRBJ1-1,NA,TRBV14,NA,CASSQDGDTNTEAFF,TGTGCCAGCAGCCAAGATGGGGACACGAACACTGAAGCTTTCTTT
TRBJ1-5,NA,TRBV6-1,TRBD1,CASSEWAGQMGIFF,TGTGCCAGCAGTGAATGGGCGGGACAGATGGGGATTTTTTTT
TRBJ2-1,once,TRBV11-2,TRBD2,CASSLTAGGPLDNEQFF,TGTGCCAGCAGCTTAACAGCGGGGGGGCCTTTGGACAATGAGCAGTTCTTC
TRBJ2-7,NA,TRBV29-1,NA,CSARAGQTYEQYF,TGCAGCGCCCGCGCCGGACAGACCTACGAGCAGTACTTC
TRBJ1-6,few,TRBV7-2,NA,CASSLLQGNSPLHF,TGTGCCAGCAGCTTACTACAGGGAAATTCACCCCTCCACTTT
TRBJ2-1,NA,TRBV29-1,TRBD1,CSDGTGQYNEQFF,TGCAGCGACGGGACAGGGCAGTACAATGAGCAGTTCTTC
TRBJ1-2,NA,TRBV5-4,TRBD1,CASSLGKVVTGDYGYTF,TGTGCCAGCAGCTTGGGAAAGGTAGTGACAGGGGACTATGGCTACACCTTC
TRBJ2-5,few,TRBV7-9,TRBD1,CASSGLGLGGQGQETQYF,TGTGCCAGCAGCGGCCTAGGGTTGGGGGGACAGGGACAAGAGACCCAGTACTTC
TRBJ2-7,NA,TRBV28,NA,CASSLRPSAHEQYF,TGTGCCAGCAGTTTACGGCCTAGCGCCCACGAGCAGTACTTC
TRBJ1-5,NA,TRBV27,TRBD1,CASSLTGASNQPQHF,TGTGCCAGCAGTTTAACAGGGGCTAGCAATCAGCCCCAGCATTTT
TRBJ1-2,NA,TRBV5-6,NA,CASSFGGTGYTF,TGTGCCAGCAGCTTTGGGGGGACTGGCTACACCTTC
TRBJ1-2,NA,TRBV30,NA,CAWNPRPTGYGYTF,TGTGCCTGGAACCCGCGGCCGACGGGCTATGGCTACACCTTC
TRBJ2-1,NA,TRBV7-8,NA,CASSIQGYEQFF,TGTGCCAGCAGCATACAGGGATATGAGCAGTTCTTC
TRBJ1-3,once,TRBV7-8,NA,CASSVTRGIRGNTIYF,TGTGCCAGCAGCGTAACCCGGGGGATAAGGGGAAACACCATATATTTT
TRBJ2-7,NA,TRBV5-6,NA,CASSLDWEQYF,TGTGCCAGCAGCTTGGACTGGGAGCAGTACTTC
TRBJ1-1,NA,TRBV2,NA,CASSLGLGTSTEASF,TGTGCCAGCAGTCTCGGACTCGGGACAAGCACTGAAGCTTCCTTT
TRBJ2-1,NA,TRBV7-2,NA,CASSFDGTYNEQFF,TGTGCCAGCAGCTTCGATGGCACCTACAATGAGCAGTTCTTC
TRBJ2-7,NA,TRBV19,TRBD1,CATRQGTYEQYF,TGTGCCACCCGACAGGGAACCTACGAGCAGTACTTC